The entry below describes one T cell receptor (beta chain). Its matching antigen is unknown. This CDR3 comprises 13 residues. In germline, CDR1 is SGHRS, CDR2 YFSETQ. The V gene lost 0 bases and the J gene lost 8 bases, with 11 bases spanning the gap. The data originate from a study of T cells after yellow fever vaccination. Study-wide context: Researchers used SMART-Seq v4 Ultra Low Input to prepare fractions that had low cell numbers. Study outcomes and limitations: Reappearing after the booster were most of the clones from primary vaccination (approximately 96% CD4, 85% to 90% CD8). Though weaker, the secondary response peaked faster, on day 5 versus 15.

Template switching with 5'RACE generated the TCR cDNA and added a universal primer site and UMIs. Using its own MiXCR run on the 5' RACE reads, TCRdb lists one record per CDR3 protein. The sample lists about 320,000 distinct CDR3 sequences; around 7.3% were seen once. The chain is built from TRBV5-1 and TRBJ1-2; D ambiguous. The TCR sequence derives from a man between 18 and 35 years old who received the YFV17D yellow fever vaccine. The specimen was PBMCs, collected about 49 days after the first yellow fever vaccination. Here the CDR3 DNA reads TGCGCCAGCAGCTTGGAGGCCAGCAGGGGCTACACCTTC. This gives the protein CASSLEASRGYTF.